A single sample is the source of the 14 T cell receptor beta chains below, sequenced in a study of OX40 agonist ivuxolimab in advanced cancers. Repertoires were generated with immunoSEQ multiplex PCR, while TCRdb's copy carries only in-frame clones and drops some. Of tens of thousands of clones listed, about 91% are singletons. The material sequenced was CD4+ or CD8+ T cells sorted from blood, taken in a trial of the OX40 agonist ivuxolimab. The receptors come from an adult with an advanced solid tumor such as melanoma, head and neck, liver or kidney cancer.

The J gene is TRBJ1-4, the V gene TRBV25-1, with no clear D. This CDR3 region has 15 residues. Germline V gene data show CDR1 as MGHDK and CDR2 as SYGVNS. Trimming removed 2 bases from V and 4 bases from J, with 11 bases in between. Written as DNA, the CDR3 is TGTGCCAGCAGTGAACCATTAGGGATTAATGAAAAACTGTTTTTT. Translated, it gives CASSEPLGINEKLFF.

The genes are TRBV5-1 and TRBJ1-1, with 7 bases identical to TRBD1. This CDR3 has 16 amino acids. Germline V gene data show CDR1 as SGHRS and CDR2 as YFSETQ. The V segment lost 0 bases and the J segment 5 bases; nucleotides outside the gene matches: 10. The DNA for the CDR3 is TGCGCCAGCAGCTTGGTACAGGGGAATGTAAGGACTGAAGCTTTCTTT. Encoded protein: CASSLVQGNVRTEAFF.

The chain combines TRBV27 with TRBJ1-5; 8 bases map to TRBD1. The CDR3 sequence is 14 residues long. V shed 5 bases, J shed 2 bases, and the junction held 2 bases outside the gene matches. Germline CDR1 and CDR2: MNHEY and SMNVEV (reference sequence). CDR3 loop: CASSEDRGNQPQHF. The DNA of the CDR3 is TGTGCCAGCAGTGAGGACAGGGGCAATCAGCCCCAGCATTTT.

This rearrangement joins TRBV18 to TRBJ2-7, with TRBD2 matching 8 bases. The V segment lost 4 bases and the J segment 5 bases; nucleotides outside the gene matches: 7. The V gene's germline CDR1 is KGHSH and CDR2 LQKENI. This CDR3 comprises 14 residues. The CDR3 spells CASSQSGSLNEQYF. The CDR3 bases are TGTGCCAGCTCACAGAGCGGGAGCCTAAACGAGCAGTACTTC.

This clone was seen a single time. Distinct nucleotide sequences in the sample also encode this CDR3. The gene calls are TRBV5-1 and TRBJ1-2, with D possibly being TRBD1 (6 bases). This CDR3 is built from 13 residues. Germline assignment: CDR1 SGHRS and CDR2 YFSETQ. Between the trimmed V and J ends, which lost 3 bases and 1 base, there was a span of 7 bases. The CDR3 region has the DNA TGCGCCAGCAGCTCGGACAGTAACTATGGCTACACCTTC. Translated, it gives CASSSDSNYGYTF.

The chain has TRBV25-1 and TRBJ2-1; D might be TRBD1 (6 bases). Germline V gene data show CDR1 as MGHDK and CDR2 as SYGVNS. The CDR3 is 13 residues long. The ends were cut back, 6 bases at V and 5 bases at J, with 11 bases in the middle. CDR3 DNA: TGTGCCAGCAGAAGGACAGCCAACAATGAGCAGTTCTTC. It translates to CASRRTANNEQFF.

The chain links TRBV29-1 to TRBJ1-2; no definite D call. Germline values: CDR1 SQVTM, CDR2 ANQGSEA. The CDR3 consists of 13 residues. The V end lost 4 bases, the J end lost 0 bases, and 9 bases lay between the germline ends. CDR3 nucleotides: TGCAGCGTTGCGCAGCTCTCTAACTATGGCTACACCTTC. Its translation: CSVAQLSNYGYTF.

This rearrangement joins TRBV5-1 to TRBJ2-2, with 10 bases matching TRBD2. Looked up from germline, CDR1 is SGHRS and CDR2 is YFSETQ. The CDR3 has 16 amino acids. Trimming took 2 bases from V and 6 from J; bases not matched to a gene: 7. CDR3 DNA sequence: TGCGCCAGCAGCTTCCTAGCGGGAGTTTACGCCGGGGAGCTGTTTTTT. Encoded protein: CASSFLAGVYAGELFF.

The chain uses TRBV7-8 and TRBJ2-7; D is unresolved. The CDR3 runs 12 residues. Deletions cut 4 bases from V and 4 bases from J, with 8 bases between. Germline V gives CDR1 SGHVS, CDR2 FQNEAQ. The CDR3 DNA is TGTGCCAGCAGCTATGAAGGGTACGAGCAGTACTTC. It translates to CASSYEGYEQYF.

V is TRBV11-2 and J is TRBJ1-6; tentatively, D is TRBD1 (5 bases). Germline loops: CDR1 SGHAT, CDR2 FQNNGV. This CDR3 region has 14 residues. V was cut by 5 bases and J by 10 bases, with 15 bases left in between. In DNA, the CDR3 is TGTGCCAGCAGCCCACGGACAAATACCTCACCCCTCCACTTT. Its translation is CASSPRTNTSPLHF.

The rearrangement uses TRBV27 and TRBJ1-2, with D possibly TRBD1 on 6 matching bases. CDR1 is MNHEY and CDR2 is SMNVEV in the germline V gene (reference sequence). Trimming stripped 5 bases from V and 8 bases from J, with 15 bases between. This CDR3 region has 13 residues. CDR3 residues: CASSLTGFPGYTF. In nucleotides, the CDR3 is TGTGCCAGCAGTCTTACAGGGTTCCCGGGCTACACCTTC.

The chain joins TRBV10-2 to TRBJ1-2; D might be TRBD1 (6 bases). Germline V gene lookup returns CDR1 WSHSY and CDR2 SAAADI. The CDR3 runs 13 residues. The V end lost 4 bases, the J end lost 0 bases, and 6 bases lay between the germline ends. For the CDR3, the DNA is TGCGCCAGCAGTGGGACAGCTAACTATGGCTACACCTTC. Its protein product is CASSGTANYGYTF.

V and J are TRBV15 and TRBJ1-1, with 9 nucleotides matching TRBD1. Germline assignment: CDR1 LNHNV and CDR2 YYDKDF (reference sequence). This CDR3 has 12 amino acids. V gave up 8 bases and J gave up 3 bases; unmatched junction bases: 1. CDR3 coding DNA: TGTGCCACCGGACAGGGGTACACTGAAGCTTTCTTT. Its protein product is CATGQGYTEAFF.

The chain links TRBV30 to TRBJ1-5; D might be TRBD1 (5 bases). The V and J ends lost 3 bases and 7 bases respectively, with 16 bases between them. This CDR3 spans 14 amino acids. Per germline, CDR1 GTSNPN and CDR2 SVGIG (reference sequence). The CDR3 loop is CAWRGAGRGQPQHF. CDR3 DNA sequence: TGTGCCTGGAGGGGTGCGGGAAGGGGACAGCCCCAGCATTTT.